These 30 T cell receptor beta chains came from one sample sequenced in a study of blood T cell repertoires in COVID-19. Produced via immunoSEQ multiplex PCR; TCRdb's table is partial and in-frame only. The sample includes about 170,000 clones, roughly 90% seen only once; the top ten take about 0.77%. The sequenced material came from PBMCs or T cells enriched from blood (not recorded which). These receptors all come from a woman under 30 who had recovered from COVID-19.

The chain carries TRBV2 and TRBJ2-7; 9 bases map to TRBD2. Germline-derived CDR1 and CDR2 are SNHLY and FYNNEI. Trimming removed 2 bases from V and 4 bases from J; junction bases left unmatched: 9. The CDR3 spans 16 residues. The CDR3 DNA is TGTGCCAGCAGTGAAATCTCGGCGGGAGGGCCGTACGAGCAGTACTTC. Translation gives CASSEISAGGPYEQYF.

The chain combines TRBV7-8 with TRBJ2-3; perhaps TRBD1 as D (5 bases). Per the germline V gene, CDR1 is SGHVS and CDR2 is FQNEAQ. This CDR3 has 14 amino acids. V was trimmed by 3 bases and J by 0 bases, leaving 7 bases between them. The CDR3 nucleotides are TGTGCCAGCAGCTTTGGGGCCAGCACAGATACGCAGTATTTT. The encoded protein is CASSFGASTDTQYF.

CDR3 nucleotides: TGTGCCAGCAGTTTTGGGACTAGCAATGAGCAGTTCTTC. Protein: CASSFGTSNEQFF. The rearrangement joins TRBV12-3 or TRBV12-4 to TRBJ2-1, with 8 bases aligning to TRBD2. CDR3 length equals 13 residues. The junction had 1 base not matched to a gene; V was cut back by 3 bases and J by 6 bases.

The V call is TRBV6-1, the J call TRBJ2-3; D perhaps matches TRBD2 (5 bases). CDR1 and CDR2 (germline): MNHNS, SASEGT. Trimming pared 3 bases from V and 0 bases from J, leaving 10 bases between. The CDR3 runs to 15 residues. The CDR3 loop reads CASSEIQRSTDTQYF. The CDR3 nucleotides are TGTGCCAGCAGTGAGATTCAGCGGAGCACAGATACGCAGTATTTT.

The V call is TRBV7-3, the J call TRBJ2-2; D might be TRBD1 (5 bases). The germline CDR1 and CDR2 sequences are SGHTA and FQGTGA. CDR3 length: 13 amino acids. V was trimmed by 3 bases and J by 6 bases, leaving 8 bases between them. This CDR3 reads CASSFDSAGELFF. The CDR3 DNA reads TGTGCCAGCAGCTTTGACAGTGCCGGGGAGCTGTTTTTT.

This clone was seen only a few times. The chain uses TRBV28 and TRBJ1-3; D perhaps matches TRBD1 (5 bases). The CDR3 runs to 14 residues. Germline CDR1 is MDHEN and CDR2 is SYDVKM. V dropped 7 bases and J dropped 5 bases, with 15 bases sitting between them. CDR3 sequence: CASMSPGLRNTIYF. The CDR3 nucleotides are TGTGCCAGCATGAGCCCGGGACTAAGAAACACCATATATTTT.

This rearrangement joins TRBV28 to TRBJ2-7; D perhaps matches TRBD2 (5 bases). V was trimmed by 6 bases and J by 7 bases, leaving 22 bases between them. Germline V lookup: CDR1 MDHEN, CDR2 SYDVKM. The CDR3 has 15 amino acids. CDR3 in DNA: TGTGCCAGCAGCCTATCGGCTACGGGGATCTGGGAGCAGTACTTC. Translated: CASSLSATGIWEQYF.

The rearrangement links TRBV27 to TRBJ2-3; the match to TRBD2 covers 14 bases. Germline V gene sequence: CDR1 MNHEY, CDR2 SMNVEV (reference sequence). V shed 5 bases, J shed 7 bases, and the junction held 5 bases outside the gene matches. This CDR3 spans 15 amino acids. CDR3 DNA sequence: TGTGCCAGCAGTCCGGGACTAGCGGGAGTGCATACGCAGTATTTT. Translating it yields CASSPGLAGVHTQYF.

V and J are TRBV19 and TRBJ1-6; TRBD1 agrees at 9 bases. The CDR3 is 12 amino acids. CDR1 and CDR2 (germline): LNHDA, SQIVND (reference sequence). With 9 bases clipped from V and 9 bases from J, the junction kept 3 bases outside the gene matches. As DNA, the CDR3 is TGTGCCAGCCAGGACAGGGGTTCACCCCTCCACTTT. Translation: CASQDRGSPLHF.

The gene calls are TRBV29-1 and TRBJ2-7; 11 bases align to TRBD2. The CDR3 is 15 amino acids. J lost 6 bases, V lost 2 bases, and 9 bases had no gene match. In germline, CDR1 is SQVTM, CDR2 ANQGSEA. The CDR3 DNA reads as TGCAGCGTTGAACCTAGCGGGAGGAGGGGCGGCGAGCAGTACTTC. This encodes CSVEPSGRRGGEQYF.

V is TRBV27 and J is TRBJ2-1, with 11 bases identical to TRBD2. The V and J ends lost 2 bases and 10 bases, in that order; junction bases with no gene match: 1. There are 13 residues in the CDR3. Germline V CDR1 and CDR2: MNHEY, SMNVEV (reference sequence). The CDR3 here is CASSLRLAGEQFF. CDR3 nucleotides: TGTGCCAGCAGTTTACGACTAGCGGGAGAGCAGTTCTTC.

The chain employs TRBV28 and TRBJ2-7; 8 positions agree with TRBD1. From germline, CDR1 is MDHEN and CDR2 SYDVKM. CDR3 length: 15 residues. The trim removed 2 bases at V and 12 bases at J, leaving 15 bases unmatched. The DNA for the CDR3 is TGTGCCAGCAGTTTAGGGACAGGCCGGTTGATGGGTGTGTACTTC. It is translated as CASSLGTGRLMGVYF.

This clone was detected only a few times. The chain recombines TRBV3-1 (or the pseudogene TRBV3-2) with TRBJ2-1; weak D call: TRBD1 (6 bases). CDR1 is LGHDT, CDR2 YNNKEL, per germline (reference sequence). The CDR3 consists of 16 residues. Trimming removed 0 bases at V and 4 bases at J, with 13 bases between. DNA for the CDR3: TGTGCCAGCAGCCAAGATCACAGGGTAGGGTACAATGAGCAGTTCTTC. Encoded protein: CASSQDHRVGYNEQFF.

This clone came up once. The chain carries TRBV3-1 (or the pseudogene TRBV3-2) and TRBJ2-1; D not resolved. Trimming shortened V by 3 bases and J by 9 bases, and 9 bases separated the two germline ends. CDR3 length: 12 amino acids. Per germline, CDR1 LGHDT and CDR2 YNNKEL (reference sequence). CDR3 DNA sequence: TGTGCCAGCAGCCAGTTTCCGGGTGAGCAGTTCTTC. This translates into CASSQFPGEQFF.

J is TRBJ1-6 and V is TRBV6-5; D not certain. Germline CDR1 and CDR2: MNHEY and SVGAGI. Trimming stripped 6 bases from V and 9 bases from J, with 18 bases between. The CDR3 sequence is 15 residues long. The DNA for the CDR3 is TGTGCCAGCAGCTCAAACGATCCACAAGTTTCACCCCTCCACTTT. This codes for CASSSNDPQVSPLHF.

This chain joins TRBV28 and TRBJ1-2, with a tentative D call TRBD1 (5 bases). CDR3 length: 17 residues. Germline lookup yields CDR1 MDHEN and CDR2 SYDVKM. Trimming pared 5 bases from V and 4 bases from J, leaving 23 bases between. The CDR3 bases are TGTGCCAGCAGTCCCCCGGGACGGGCAGACGGGGGCTATGGCTACACCTTC. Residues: CASSPPGRADGGYGYTF.

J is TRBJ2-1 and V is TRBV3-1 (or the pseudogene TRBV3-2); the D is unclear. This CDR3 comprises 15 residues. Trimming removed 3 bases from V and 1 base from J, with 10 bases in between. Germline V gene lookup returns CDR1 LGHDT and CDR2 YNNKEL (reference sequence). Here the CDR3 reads CASSQASSSYNEQFF. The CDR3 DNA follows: TGTGCCAGCAGCCAGGCCTCATCATCCTACAATGAGCAGTTCTTC.

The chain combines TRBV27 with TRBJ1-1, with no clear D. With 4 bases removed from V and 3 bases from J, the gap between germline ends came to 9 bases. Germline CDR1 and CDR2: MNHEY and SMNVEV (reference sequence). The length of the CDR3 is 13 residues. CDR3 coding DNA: TGTGCCAGCAGTTCCGACTTTGACACTGAAGCTTTCTTT. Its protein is CASSSDFDTEAFF.

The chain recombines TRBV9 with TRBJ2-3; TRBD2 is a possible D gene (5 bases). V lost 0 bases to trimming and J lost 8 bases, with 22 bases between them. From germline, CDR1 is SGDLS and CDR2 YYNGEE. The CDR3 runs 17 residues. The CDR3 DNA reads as TGTGCCAGCAGCGTAGGCGTCGGGATAGCAGGTGGTGGTACGCAGTATTTT. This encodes CASSVGVGIAGGGTQYF.

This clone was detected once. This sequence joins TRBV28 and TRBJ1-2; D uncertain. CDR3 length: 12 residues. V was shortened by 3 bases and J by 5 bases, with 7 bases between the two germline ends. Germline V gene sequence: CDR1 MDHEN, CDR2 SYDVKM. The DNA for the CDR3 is TGTGCCAGCAGTTTTAATAGTTATGGCTACACCTTC. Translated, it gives CASSFNSYGYTF.

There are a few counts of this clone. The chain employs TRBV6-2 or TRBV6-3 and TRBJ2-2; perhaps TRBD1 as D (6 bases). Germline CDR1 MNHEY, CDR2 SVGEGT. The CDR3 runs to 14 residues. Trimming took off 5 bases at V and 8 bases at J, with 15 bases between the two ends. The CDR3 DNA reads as TGTGCCAGCAGTCAAGACCAGGGGCCGGGGGAGCTGTTTTTT. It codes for CASSQDQGPGELFF.

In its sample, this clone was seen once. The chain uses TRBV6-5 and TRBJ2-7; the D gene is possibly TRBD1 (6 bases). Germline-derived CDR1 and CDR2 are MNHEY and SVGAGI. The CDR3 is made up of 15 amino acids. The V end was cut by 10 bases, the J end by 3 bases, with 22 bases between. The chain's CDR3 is CATFSLMGAVYEQYF. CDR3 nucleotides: TGTGCCACCTTCTCCTTAATGGGGGCGGTCTACGAGCAGTACTTC.

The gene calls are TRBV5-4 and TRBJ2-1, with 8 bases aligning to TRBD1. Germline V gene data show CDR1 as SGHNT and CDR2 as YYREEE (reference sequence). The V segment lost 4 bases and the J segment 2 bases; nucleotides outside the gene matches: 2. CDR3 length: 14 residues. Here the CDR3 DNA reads TGTGCCAGCAGCCTGGGACAGGCCTACAATGAGCAGTTCTTC. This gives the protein CASSLGQAYNEQFF.

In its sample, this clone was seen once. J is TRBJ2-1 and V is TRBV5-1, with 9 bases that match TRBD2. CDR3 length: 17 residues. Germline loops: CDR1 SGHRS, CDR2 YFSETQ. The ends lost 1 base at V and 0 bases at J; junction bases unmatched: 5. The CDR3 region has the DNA TGCGCCAGCAGCTTGCGCCTAGCGGGGACCTCCTACAATGAGCAGTTCTTC. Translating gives CASSLRLAGTSYNEQFF.

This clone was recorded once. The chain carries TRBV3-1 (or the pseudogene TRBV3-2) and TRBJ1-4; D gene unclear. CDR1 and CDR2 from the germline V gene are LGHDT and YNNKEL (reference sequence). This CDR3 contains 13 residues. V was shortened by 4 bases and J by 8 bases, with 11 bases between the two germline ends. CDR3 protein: CASSRGEEEKLFF. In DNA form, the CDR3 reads TGTGCCAGCAGCCGAGGTGAGGAAGAAAAACTGTTTTTT.

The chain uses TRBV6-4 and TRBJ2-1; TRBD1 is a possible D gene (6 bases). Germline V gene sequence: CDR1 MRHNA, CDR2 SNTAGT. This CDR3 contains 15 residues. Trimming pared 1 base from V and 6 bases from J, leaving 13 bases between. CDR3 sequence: CASSDFPGQTNEQFF. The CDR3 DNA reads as TGTGCCAGCAGTGACTTCCCGGGACAAACCAATGAGCAGTTCTTC.

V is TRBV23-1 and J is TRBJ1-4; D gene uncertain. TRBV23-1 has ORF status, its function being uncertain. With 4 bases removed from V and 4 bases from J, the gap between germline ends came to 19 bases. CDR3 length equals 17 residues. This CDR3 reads CASSPNPPNSRNEKLFF. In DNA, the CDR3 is TGCGCCAGCAGTCCGAATCCCCCCAACAGCCGTAATGAAAAACTGTTTTTT.

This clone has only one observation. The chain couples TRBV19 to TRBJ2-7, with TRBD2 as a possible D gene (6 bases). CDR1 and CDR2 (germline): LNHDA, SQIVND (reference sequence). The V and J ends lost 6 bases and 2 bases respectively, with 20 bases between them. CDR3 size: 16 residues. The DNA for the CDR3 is TGTGCCAGTAGGAGATCCGGGACTCAGGCTACCTACGAGCAGTACTTC. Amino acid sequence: CASRRSGTQATYEQYF.

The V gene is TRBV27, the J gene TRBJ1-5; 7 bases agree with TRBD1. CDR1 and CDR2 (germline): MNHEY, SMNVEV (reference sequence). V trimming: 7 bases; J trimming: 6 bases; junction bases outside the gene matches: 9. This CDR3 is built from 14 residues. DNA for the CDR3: TGTGCCAGCAAACCAACAGGGGTCGGTCAGCCCCAGCATTTT. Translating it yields CASKPTGVGQPQHF.

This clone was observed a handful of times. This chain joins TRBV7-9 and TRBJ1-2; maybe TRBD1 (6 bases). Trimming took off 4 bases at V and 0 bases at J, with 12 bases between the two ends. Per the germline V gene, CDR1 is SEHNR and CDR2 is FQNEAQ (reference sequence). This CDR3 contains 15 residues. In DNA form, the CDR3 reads TGTGCCAGCAGCTCGGAACAGGGATCTAACTATGGCTACACCTTC. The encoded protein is CASSSEQGSNYGYTF.